A selection of T cell receptor beta chains follows, all from one sample in a study of shared clonotypes between healthy human individuals. Sequencing used immunoSEQ multiplex PCR; TCRdb keeps in-frame clones, though not all of them. The table includes hundreds of thousands of clones, about 98% detected once. The material sequenced was naive CD8+ T cells sorted from blood. The receptor set was obtained from a man aged 25-45 years in good health. The conserved cysteine and the conserved F or W are not part of the CDR3 here. The D gene is left open where the match is weak.

12	TRBJ2-2	-	TRBV30	AWSVGAYVGELF
10	TRBJ2-7	-	TRBV11-2	ASSWGTYEQY
9	TRBJ2-7	-	TRBV2	ASSVAKEQY
10	TRBJ2-2	-	TRBV5-1	ASYANTGELF
9	TRBJ1-5	-	TRBV28	ASSPHQPQH
15	TRBJ2-1	TRBD2	TRBV7-9	ASSPRLAGGRYNEQF
14	TRBJ2-1	TRBD2	TRBV6-6	ASSYGTSGSYNEQF
13	TRBJ1-5	-	TRBV11-2	ASSLGRNSNQPQH
11	TRBJ2-2	-	TRBV27	ASSLISGPELF
10	TRBJ1-4	-	TRBV5-8	ASSLDYEKLF
12	TRBJ1-4	TRBD1	TRBV2	ASRWDRGQEKLF
15	TRBJ2-3	-	TRBV27	ASSASGGWGRTDTQY
13	TRBJ2-3	TRBD2	TRBV4-1	ASSAGGGLADTQY
13	TRBJ2-1	TRBD2	TRBV29-1	SVEGTSGSYNEQF
11	TRBJ2-1	-	TRBV7-3	ASSPPSGGEQF
12	TRBJ2-7	-	TRBV10-2	ASSESSDYYEQY
12	TRBJ1-2	-	TRBV15	ATSRDRGGNGYT
10	TRBJ2-7	-	TRBV6-6	ASSYMSDEQY
11	TRBJ2-2	-	TRBV27	ASSPTRTGELF